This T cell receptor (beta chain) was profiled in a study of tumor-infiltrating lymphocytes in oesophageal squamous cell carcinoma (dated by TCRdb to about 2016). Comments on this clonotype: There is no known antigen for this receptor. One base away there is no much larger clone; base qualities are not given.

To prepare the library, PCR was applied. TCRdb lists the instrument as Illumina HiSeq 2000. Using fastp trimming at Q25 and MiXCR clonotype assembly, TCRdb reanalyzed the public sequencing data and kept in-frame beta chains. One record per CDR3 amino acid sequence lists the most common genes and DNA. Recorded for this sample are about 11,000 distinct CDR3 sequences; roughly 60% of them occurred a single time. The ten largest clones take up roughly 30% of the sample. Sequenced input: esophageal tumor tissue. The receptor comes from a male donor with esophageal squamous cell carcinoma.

The CDR3 reads CASRGSGANVLTF. In nucleotide form, the sequence is TGTGCCAGCAGGGGATCTGGGGCCAACGTCCTGACTTTC. In this chain, TRBV12-3 or TRBV12-4 is recombined with TRBJ2-6; no D segment can be confidently identified. The CDR3 holds 13 amino acids from the cysteine to the phenylalanine. Just CDR3 DNA is preserved here, 39 bases in frame from base 1. A distance of 4 bases separates the germline ends of V and J, which lose 6 bases and 1 base respectively.